The present entry profiles one T cell receptor (beta chain) with its context. The germline V and J ends were trimmed by 2 bases and 2 bases, with 12 bases remaining between them. The CDR3 runs 16 residues. Germline V gene sequence: CDR1 KGHSH, CDR2 LQKENI. The data were obtained in a study of blood T cell repertoires in COVID-19. Data came from immunoSEQ multiplex PCR; TCRdb stores just in-frame clones and leaves some out. The profile shows about 65,000 clones, roughly four fifths of them singletons. The specimen was peripheral blood. The clonotype originates from a man older than 75 with acute or convalescent COVID-19. This chain connects TRBV18 to TRBJ2-2, with D possibly matching TRBD1 (6 bases). As DNA, the CDR3 is TGTGCCAGCTCACCATATACAGGGACAAACACCGGGGAGCTGTTTTTT. The encoded protein is CASSPYTGTNTGELFF.